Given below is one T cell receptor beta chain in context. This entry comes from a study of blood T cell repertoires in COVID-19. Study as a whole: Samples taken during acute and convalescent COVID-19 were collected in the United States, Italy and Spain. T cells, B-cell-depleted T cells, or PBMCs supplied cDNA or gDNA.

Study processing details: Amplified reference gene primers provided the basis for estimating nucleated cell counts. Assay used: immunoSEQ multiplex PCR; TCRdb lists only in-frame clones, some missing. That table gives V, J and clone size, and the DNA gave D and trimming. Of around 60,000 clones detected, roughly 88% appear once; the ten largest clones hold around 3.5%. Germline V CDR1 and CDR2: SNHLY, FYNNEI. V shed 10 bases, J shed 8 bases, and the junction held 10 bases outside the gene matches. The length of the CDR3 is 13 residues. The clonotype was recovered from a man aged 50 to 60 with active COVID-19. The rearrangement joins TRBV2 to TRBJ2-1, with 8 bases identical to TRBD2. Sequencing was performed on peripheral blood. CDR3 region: CATQRELLDEQFF. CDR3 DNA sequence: TGTGCCACCCAGCGGGAGCTACTTGATGAGCAGTTCTTC.